A selection of T cell receptor beta chains follows, all from one sample in a study of blood T cell repertoires in COVID-19. The data were produced by immunoSEQ multiplex PCR, yet TCRdb's version contains in-frame clones alone and is incomplete. The sample lists roughly 430,000 clones, approximately 91% occurring once. Input material: PBMCs or T cells enriched from blood (not recorded which). The origin of the receptors is a woman aged 18-30 years who had been exposed to COVID-19. Both conserved end residues are part of each CDR3. A D gene is named only where the DNA matches it firmly. Only some rows state a clone size, as once, few, many or a class for expanded clones.

clone_size j_call d_call v_call cdr3_nt cdr3_aa
NA TRBJ2-3 NA TRBV2 TGTGCCAGCGGTCCGGGAGAGCAGTATTTT CASGPGEQYF
NA TRBJ2-5 TRBD1 TRBV7-9 TGTGCCAGCAGCCGAAAGAGACCGCCGGGACAGGGTTGGGGAGAGACCCAGTACTTC CASSRKRPPGQGWGETQYF
NA TRBJ2-7 NA TRBV15 TGTGCCACCAGCAAACGGGGAGTCTACGAGCAGTACTTC CATSKRGVYEQYF
NA TRBJ2-3 TRBD2 TRBV3-1/TRBV3-2 TGTGCCAGCAGCCAGGCTAGCGGGGGTCGTGCGCTATATTTT CASSQASGGRALYF
once TRBJ1-4 TRBD1 TRBV19 TGTGCCAGTAGTATTACAGGGGGACATGAAAAACTGTTTTTT CASSITGGHEKLFF
NA TRBJ1-1 NA TRBV4-1 TGCGCCAGCAGCCCCCAGGGGCCTGGGGGCACTGAAGCTTTCTTT CASSPQGPGGTEAFF
NA TRBJ1-1 TRBD1 TRBV18 TGTGCCAGCTCACCACCCCGAAAAAGGACAGGGGGCCCCAGGGAAGCTTTCTTT CASSPPRKRTGGPREAFF
NA TRBJ1-5 NA TRBV21-1 TGTGCCAGCAGCTTCCGGACTGACCCTTCCTCTTATAGCAATCAGCCCCAGCATTTT CASSFRTDPSSYSNQPQHF
NA TRBJ1-2 NA TRBV4-2 TGTGCCAGCAGCCAAGATGCCCTAGTAGGCTACACCTTC CASSQDALVGYTF
NA TRBJ1-6 NA TRBV5-4 TGTGCCAGCAGCCGACGGGACTTCGTTTCACCCCTCCACTTT CASSRRDFVSPLHF
NA TRBJ2-7 TRBD1 TRBV19 TGTGCCAGTAGTATAGGGGACAGGGATGCAGGGGCGCTATACGAGCAGTACTTC CASSIGDRDAGALYEQYF
NA TRBJ2-3 TRBD2 TRBV7-2 TGTGCCAGCAGCAAGTGGACTAGCGGGGAACCAAACGAAGATACGCAGTATTTT CASSKWTSGEPNEDTQYF
once TRBJ2-5 TRBD2 TRBV5-1 TGCGCCAGCAGCTTTAGCGGGGCGGTGGAGACCCAGTACTTC CASSFSGAVETQYF
NA TRBJ2-2 TRBD2 TRBV5-1 TGCGCCAGCAGTCTATCGACTAGCGCCGGGGAGCTGTTTTTT CASSLSTSAGELFF
NA TRBJ2-7 TRBD2 TRBV3-1/TRBV3-2 TGTGCCAGCAGCCTAGCTGGCCGGGAGGTCTCCTACGAGCAGTACTTC CASSLAGREVSYEQYF
NA TRBJ2-7 TRBD2 TRBV23-1 TGCGCCAGCAGTCAATCGGGGGTTTCTCTAGCGGGACTGTACGAGCAGTACTTC CASSQSGVSLAGLYEQYF
NA TRBJ1-1 NA TRBV18 TGTGCCAGCTCACCGACAGCTGAAGCTTTCTTT CASSPTAEAFF
NA TRBJ2-2 NA TRBV19 TGTGCCAGTAGTACGCGGGGCGGAGGGGAGCTGTTTTTT CASSTRGGGELFF
NA TRBJ2-4 TRBD2 TRBV30 TGTGCCTGGAGTGTCTCGGGACTACATCTAGCCAAAAACATTCAGTACTTC CAWSVSGLHLAKNIQYF
NA TRBJ2-2 NA TRBV13 TGTGCCAGCAGCTTAGGGCGGGACACCGGGGAGCTGTTTTTT CASSLGRDTGELFF
once TRBJ1-2 TRBD1 TRBV19 TGTGCCAGTGCAACAGGGGGCATGGGCTACACCTTC CASATGGMGYTF
NA TRBJ1-5 NA TRBV29-1 TGCAGCGTTGTTGGGGGGGGAGATTATTTCTATAGCAATCAGCCCCAGCATTTT CSVVGGGDYFYSNQPQHF
NA TRBJ2-5 NA TRBV4-3 TGCGCCAGCAGCCAAGGGCTGCTAGCGCTATGGGAGACCCAGTACTTC CASSQGLLALWETQYF
few TRBJ1-1 NA TRBV29-1 TGCAGCGTTGATGAGGGTGCCACTGAAGCTTTCTTT CSVDEGATEAFF
NA TRBJ2-1 TRBD1 TRBV18 TGTGCCAGCTCACCGGGACAGGGGGCGCGGTCCTACAATGAGCAGTTCTTC CASSPGQGARSYNEQFF
NA TRBJ2-1 TRBD2 TRBV4-1 TGCGCCAGCAGCCAAGGCCCGGGAGGCTCCTACAATGAGCAGTTCTTC CASSQGPGGSYNEQFF
NA TRBJ2-1 TRBD2 TRBV7-2 TGTGCCAGCAGCCCACTAGCGGGATCGTCTCGCCTTCGCCGTCGGTTCTTC CASSPLAGSSRLRRRFF
NA TRBJ2-3 NA TRBV11-3 TGTGCCAGCAGCTTGAAGGGCGGGAGCACAGATACGCAGTATTTT CASSLKGGSTDTQYF
NA TRBJ2-4 NA TRBV27 TGTGCCAGCAGTTTTAGAGGGCAGGGGAAAAACATTCAGTACTTC CASSFRGQGKNIQYF
NA TRBJ2-5 TRBD2 TRBV19 TGTGCCAGTAGTGGACTAGCGGGAGTTGAGACCCAGTACTTC CASSGLAGVETQYF
NA TRBJ2-3 TRBD2 TRBV5-4 TGTGCCAGCACCCCCGGGACTAGCGGGAGTACGCAGTATTTT CASTPGTSGSTQYF